The entry below describes one T cell receptor (beta chain). The data stem from a study of blood T cell repertoires in COVID-19. Study-level information: Samples came from the United States, Italy and Spain, spanning acute and convalescent COVID-19. T cells, B-cell-depleted T cells, or PBMCs provided the cDNA or gDNA that served as material.

CDR1 is SGHDT, CDR2 YYEEEE, per germline. The ends lost 4 bases at V and 4 bases at J; junction bases unmatched: 12. There are 17 residues in the CDR3. Repertoires were generated with immunoSEQ multiplex PCR, while TCRdb's copy carries only in-frame clones and drops some. This table has roughly 91,000 clones, roughly three quarters appearing once. The chain combines TRBV5-6 with TRBJ1-3, with TRBD1 matching over 9 bases. What was sequenced was peripheral blood. The sequence derives from a man aged 65-85 years with acute or convalescent COVID-19. CDR3 sequence: CASSPGPTGGFGNTIYF. CDR3 coding DNA: TGTGCCAGCAGCCCCGGGCCCACAGGGGGCTTCGGAAACACCATATATTTT.